These 12 T cell receptor beta chains were all obtained from the same sample, sequenced in a study of tumor-infiltrating lymphocytes in primary liver carcinoma. Reverse transcription of around 500 ng total RNA with a constant-region primer produced TCR beta cDNA. Slightly modified ARM-PCR, run as three nested multiplex PCR rounds, produced the TCR beta libraries. PCR rounds one and two used TRBV1-TRBV30 forward primers with a C-beta reverse primer for about 9 cycles each. TCRdb analysed the multiplex PCR reads with MiXCR anew, one entry per CDR3 protein. Among 300,000 to 350,000 distinct CDR3 sequences listed, about two thirds were seen once. They got blood RNA out of unsorted whole blood and also pulled out germline DNA. Sequencing input: peripheral blood. These receptors originate from a man aged 35-49 years with primary liver carcinoma and hepatitis B virus infection.

Turning to this clonotype: An end of the junction differs from the germline gene, which may be a read error. The gene calls are TRBV4-1 and TRBJ1-1; 7 nucleotides match TRBD1. The germline V gene encodes CDR1 MGHRA and CDR2 YSYEKL. CDR3 length equals 14 residues. As DNA, the CDR3 is TGCGCCAGGAGCCAAGGCGACAGGGACACTGAAGCTTTCTTT. Its translation is CARSQGDRDTEAFF.

As for this clonotype: A much larger clonotype is one base distant, so this may be a read error. The rearrangement uses TRBV28 and TRBJ1-3; D possibly corresponds to TRBD1 (5 bases). Trimming stripped 5 bases from V and 4 bases from J, with 12 bases between. The CDR3 sequence is 14 residues long. Germline assignment: CDR1 MDHEN and CDR2 SYDVKM. The DNA of the CDR3 is TGTGCCAGCAGTAGCAGGGAGTCGGGAAACACCATATATTTT. It is translated as CASSSRESGNTIYF.

As regards this clonotype: This may be a read error, as it is one base from a much larger clone. The chain couples TRBV6-1 to TRBJ2-1, with 7 positions matching TRBD1. The CDR3 extends over 17 amino acids. Germline trimming cut 4 bases from V and 5 bases from J; bases unmatched to any gene: 14. From germline, CDR1 is MNHNS and CDR2 SASEGT. In nucleotides, the CDR3 is TGTGCCAGCAGTGCACGATCGACAGGGATCACCCACAATGAGCAGTTCTTC. Translating it yields CASSARSTGITHNEQFF.

This clonotype showed up just once. The rearrangement uses TRBV5-1 and TRBJ1-5; no clear D gene. V was pared by 8 bases and J by 3 bases, with 15 bases between. Germline V CDR1 and CDR2: SGHRS, YFSETQ. This CDR3 region has 14 residues. The CDR3 bases are TGCGCCAGTTCCGAAGGGCAGGCCAATCAGCCCCAGCATTTT. Translating it yields CASSEGQANQPQHF. The full variable domain, its missing parts supplied by reference TRBV5-1 and TRBJ1-5, is KAGVTQTPRYLIKTRGQQVTLSCSPISGHRSVSWYQQTPGQGLQFLFEYFSETQRNKGNFPGRFSGRQFSNSRSEMNVSTLELGDSALYLCASSEGQANQPQHFGDGTRLSIL.

To note about this clonotype: One junction end disagrees with the germline gene, perhaps due to a read error. The chain recombines TRBV5-1 with TRBJ2-7, with TRBD2 matching over 7 bases. Per germline, CDR1 SGHRS and CDR2 YFSETQ. The CDR3 sequence is 15 residues long. Here the CDR3 DNA reads TGCGCCAGCAGCTTGGCCCTGCGGGGGATCTACGATCAGTACTTC. It specifies CASSLALRGIYDQYF.

With regard to this clonotype: A read error may be the cause here, since a much bigger clone is one base away. V usage is TRBV4-2 and J usage is TRBJ2-7; D uncertain. CDR1 is LGHNA and CDR2 is YNFKEQ in the germline V gene. This CDR3 region has 14 residues. CDR3 DNA: TGTGCCAGCAGCCAAGAATACAGATCCTACGAGCAGTGCTTC. It codes for CASSQEYRSYEQCF.

About this clonotype itself: Since the CDR3 does not end with the conserved phenylalanine or tryptophan, this likely comes from a read error. V gene TRBV4-1 combines with J gene TRBJ2-5, with 10 bases lining up with TRBD1. This CDR3 spans 16 amino acids. The germline gives CDR1 MGHRA, CDR2 YSYEKL. This chain's CDR3 is CTSSQGPTGGWETQYS. For the CDR3, the DNA is TGCACCAGCAGCCAAGGACCGACAGGGGGCTGGGAGACCCAGTACTCC.

As to this clonotype: Just one base apart from a much larger clone, this may be a read error. The chain employs TRBV10-3 and TRBJ2-1; 14 bases match TRBD2. The CDR3 length is 16 residues. CDR1 and CDR2 from the germline V gene are ENHRY and SYGVKD. CDR3 nucleotide sequence: TGTGCCATCAGTGAAGCGACTAGCGGGAGGGGTATTGAGCATTTCTTC. As protein: CAISEATSGRGIEHFF.

In regard to this clonotype: This may arise from a read error, as a much more abundant clone is one base away. As DNA, the CDR3 is TGTGCCAGCAGTATAACCTACGAGCAGTACTTC. The encoded protein is CASSITYEQYF. The chain joins TRBV12-3 or TRBV12-4 to TRBJ2-7, with D uncertain. The CDR3 is 11 residues long. V was trimmed by 5 bases and J by 2 bases, leaving 4 bases between them.

The table lists this clonotype with a count of one. Since a much larger clone is just one base distant, this may be a read error. The rearrangement joins TRBV6-1 to TRBJ2-1; a weak D match, TRBD2 (7 bases). Germline V gene lookup returns CDR1 MNHNS and CDR2 SASEGT. The CDR3 is 14 amino acids. V lost 6 bases and J 13 bases, leaving 22 bases between the germline ends. The CDR3 protein is CASSLGGQGNIQFF. The CDR3 DNA reads TGTGCCAGCAGCCTGGGGGGGCAGGGCAACATTCAGTTCTTC.

A note on this clonotype: The germline gene is not matched at one end of the junction; a read error may be the cause. The J gene is TRBJ2-7, the V gene TRBV11-2; the D gene is possibly TRBD2 (6 bases). Looked up from germline, CDR1 is SGHAT and CDR2 is FQNNGV. This CDR3 comprises 15 residues. CDR3 DNA sequence: TGCGCCAGCAGCCGAGGGAATAGCGGCTCCTACGAGCAATACTTC. This codes for CASSRGNSGSYEQYF.

This clonotype showed up many times. This chain uses TRBV29-1 with TRBJ2-5; D is unclear. Trimming pared 4 bases from V and 2 bases from J, leaving 14 bases between. The germline V gene has CDR1 SQVTM and CDR2 ANQGSEA. CDR3 size: 14 residues. CDR3 loop: CSVASPPSQETQYF. CDR3 bases: TGCAGCGTTGCTTCCCCCCCGTCGCAAGAGACCCAGTACTTC. The full variable domain, its missing parts supplied by reference TRBV29-1 and TRBJ2-5, is SAVISQKPSRDICQRGTSLTIQCQVDSQVTMMFWYRQQPGQSLTLIATANQGSEATYESGFVIDKFPISRPNLTFSTLTVSNMSPEDSSIYLCSVASPPSQETQYFGPGTRLLVL.